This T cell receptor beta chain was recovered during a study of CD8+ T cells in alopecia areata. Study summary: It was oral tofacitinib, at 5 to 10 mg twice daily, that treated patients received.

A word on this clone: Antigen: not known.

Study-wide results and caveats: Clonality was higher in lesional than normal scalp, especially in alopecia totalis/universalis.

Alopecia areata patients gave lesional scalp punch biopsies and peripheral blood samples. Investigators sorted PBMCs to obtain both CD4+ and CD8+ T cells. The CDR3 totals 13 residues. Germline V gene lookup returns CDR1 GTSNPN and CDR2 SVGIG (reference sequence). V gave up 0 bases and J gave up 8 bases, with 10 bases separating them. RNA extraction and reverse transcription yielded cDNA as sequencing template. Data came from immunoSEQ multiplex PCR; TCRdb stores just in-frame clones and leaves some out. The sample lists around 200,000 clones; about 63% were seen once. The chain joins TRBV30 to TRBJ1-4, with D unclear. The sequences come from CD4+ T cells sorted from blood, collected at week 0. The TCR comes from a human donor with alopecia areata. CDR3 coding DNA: TGTGCCTGGAGTGTCCCCGGACGAGAAAAACTGTTTTTT. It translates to CAWSVPGREKLFF.